This T cell receptor (beta chain) is drawn from a study of blood T cell repertoires in COVID-19. Only in-frame clones appear in the TCRdb table, and some are missing; sequencing was by immunoSEQ multiplex PCR. The sample lists about 64,000 clones; around 83% were seen once. This clonotype was sampled from a woman aged 60-75 years with acute or convalescent COVID-19. The sequenced material came from peripheral blood.

The CDR3 nucleotides are TGTGCCAGCAGCACAGGGGCCTCTGGAAACACCATATATTTT. Residues: CASSTGASGNTIYF. The rearrangement joins TRBV7-9 to TRBJ1-3, with 7 positions matching TRBD1. V lost 5 bases to trimming and J lost 0 bases; unmatched junction nucleotides: 1. The CDR3 length is 14 residues. Germline V lookup: CDR1 SEHNR, CDR2 FQNEAQ (reference sequence).